The 10 T cell receptor beta chains below were found in one sample sequenced in a study of cytomegalovirus exposure and HLA in healthy donors. Researchers ran the PCR with 60 Vbeta and 13 Jbeta primers. Measured with immunoSEQ multiplex PCR; TCRdb has only the in-frame clones, and not every one. Of 110,000 or so clones in the sample, over 65% were seen once. Source material: PBMCs. The origin of the receptors is a woman younger than 30 in good health and CMV-seronegative.

This clone was recorded a few times. This chain connects TRBV27 to TRBJ1-1; perhaps TRBD1 as D (6 bases). V lost 6 bases, J lost 5 bases, and 16 bases lay in between. CDR3 length: 14 amino acids. In germline, CDR1 is MNHEY, CDR2 SMNVEV (reference sequence). The CDR3 region has the DNA TGTGCCAGCAGCCAAGGGGGAGGGAAGACTGAAGCTTTCTTT. Amino acid sequence: CASSQGGGKTEAFF.

This clone has just one count. The rearrangement links TRBV30 to TRBJ1-1; no firm D call. This CDR3 has 13 residues. Between the trimmed V and J ends, which lost 0 bases and 3 bases, there was a span of 8 bases. From germline, CDR1 is GTSNPN and CDR2 SVGIG (reference sequence). In DNA form, the CDR3 reads TGTGCCTGGAGTGTCGAGGGCTACACTGAAGCTTTCTTT. This gives the protein CAWSVEGYTEAFF.

V gene TRBV7-9 combines with J gene TRBJ2-3, with D perhaps matching TRBD2 (6 bases). CDR1 is SEHNR and CDR2 is FQNEAQ in the germline V gene (reference sequence). V was clipped by 6 bases and J by 4 bases, with 26 bases between them. The CDR3 runs 18 residues. The CDR3 DNA follows: TGTGCCAGCAGACCGGACTATAGGACACAGCTTAGCGCAGATACGCAGTATTTT. Translated, it gives CASRPDYRTQLSADTQYF.

This chain connects TRBV2 to TRBJ2-2; weak D call: TRBD1 (5 bases). Germline V gene data show CDR1 as SNHLY and CDR2 as FYNNEI. The CDR3 is 14 amino acids. With 4 bases removed from V and 3 bases from J, the gap between germline ends came to 9 bases. The CDR3 is CASSAGLDTGELFF. The CDR3 DNA is TGTGCCAGCAGTGCAGGGTTGGACACCGGGGAGCTGTTTTTT.

V and J are TRBV9 and TRBJ2-1; weak D call: TRBD2 (6 bases). The ends were cut back, 3 bases at V and 7 bases at J, with 20 bases in the middle. CDR3 length: 16 amino acids. CDR1 is SGDLS, CDR2 YYNGEE, per germline. The CDR3 nucleotides are TGTGCCAGCAGCGCCCCGGGACGCCGGGGGTGGAATGAGCAGTTCTTC. Protein product: CASSAPGRRGWNEQFF.

The chain is built from TRBV19 and TRBJ1-5; possibly TRBD1 for D (5 bases). This CDR3 has 18 residues. Trimming removed 3 bases at V and 2 bases at J, with 20 bases between. Germline V gene lookup returns CDR1 LNHDA and CDR2 SQIVND (reference sequence). The CDR3 DNA sequence: TGTGCCAGTAGTATTACCAGGGTGGATTTTCTGGGCAATCAGCCCCAGCATTTT. Its protein product is CASSITRVDFLGNQPQHF.

There are a few counts of this clone. The V gene is TRBV5-1, the J gene TRBJ1-5; D is unresolved. The germline gives CDR1 SGHRS, CDR2 YFSETQ. The CDR3 sequence is 16 residues long. Trimming pared 0 bases from V and 5 bases from J, leaving 15 bases between. CDR3 protein: CASSLGRPGRDQPQHF. CDR3 DNA: TGCGCCAGCAGCTTGGGGAGGCCAGGCAGAGATCAGCCCCAGCATTTT.

The CDR3 nucleotides are TGTGCCAGCAGTCAAGGACGGGAGGGCTACACCTTC. Residues: CASSQGREGYTF. The V gene is TRBV11-3, the J gene TRBJ1-2; D unresolved. The germline V gene has CDR1 SGHNT and CDR2 YENEEA. Trimming removed 6 bases from V and 8 bases from J, with 13 bases in between. The CDR3 covers 12 residues.

This chain connects TRBV13 to TRBJ2-7; D is perhaps TRBD1 (5 bases). Germline lookup yields CDR1 PRHDT and CDR2 FYEKMQ (reference sequence). Trimming left V 4 bases short and J 3 bases short, with 10 bases between. The CDR3 extends over 13 amino acids. CDR3 residues: CASSSRGIYEQYV. The CDR3 DNA follows: TGTGCCAGCAGCTCAAGGGGAATCTACGAGCAGTACGTC.

This clone has only one observation. This rearrangement joins TRBV28 to TRBJ1-5; a possible D gene is TRBD1 (5 bases). The CDR3 runs to 14 residues. V lost 3 bases and J 4 bases, leaving 10 bases between the germline ends. Germline V gene data show CDR1 as MDHEN and CDR2 as SYDVKM. The CDR3 sequence: CASSFSTDNQPQHF. The CDR3 coding sequence is TGTGCCAGCAGTTTTTCGACAGATAATCAGCCCCAGCATTTT.